The T cell receptor beta chain under discussion was sequenced for a study of blood T cell repertoires in COVID-19. Germline CDR1 SGHRS, CDR2 YFSETQ. This CDR3 region has 13 residues. Trimming removed 3 bases from V and 7 bases from J, with 11 bases in between. In the study's own analysis: Cell counts per sample came from amplifying reference gene primers. The method was immunoSEQ multiplex PCR; TCRdb's version includes in-frame clones alone and lacks a portion of them. V and J calls and clone size are as listed in that table; D and trimming were resolved from the DNA. The table shows about 250,000 clones, with approximately 86% occurring only once. Participant ages covered roughly 18 to 89 years across about 25 US areas.

The sequenced sample was PBMCs or T cells enriched from blood (not recorded which). The gene calls are TRBV5-1 and TRBJ2-1; D possibly corresponds to TRBD2 (6 bases). The receptor's source is a woman in her forties or fifties who had recovered from COVID-19. The CDR3 sequence: CASSSDYRNEQFF. The DNA for the CDR3 is TGCGCCAGCAGCTCGGACTACCGGAATGAGCAGTTCTTC.